This passage covers 2 T cell receptor beta chains from one sample sequenced in a study of blood T cell repertoires in COVID-19. Measured with immunoSEQ multiplex PCR; TCRdb has only the in-frame clones, and not every one. Here the sample spans about 480,000 clones, nearly 90% being singletons. The material sequenced was PBMCs or T cells enriched from blood (not recorded which). These receptors originate from a woman between 18 and 30 years old with acute COVID-19.

The chain links TRBV7-9 to TRBJ1-2; D is unclear. Trimming took 5 bases from V and 2 from J, leaving 15 bases between them. The CDR3 extends over 15 amino acids. Germline V gene data show CDR1 as SEHNR and CDR2 as FQNEAQ (reference sequence). The CDR3 sequence: CASSDPSQVNYGYTF. CDR3 sequence (DNA): TGTGCCAGCAGCGACCCCTCCCAGGTCAACTATGGCTACACCTTC.

The chain recombines TRBV5-5 with TRBJ2-7, with D perhaps matching TRBD1 (6 bases). Germline-derived CDR1 and CDR2 are SGHKS and YYEKEE (reference sequence). The CDR3 consists of 18 residues. V lost 0 bases and J 3 bases, leaving 22 bases between the germline ends. The CDR3 loop is CASSLEGRQALRLYEQYF. The CDR3 nucleotides are TGTGCCAGCAGCTTGGAGGGGAGACAGGCTTTGCGACTCTACGAGCAGTACTTC.